A selection of T cell receptor beta chains follows, all from one sample in a study of CD8+ T cells in alopecia areata. Produced via immunoSEQ multiplex PCR; TCRdb's table is partial and in-frame only. The sample records almost 35,000 clones, less than 70% being singletons. The sequencing sample was made of NKG2D-high CD8+ T cells sorted from blood. These receptors all come from a human donor with alopecia areata. CDR3s include the opening cysteine and the closing phenylalanine or tryptophan. The D gene is left open where the match is weak. Size is omitted from some rows. Given values are once, few, many or a class for expanded clones.

J,size,V,D,DNA,CDR3
TRBJ2-2,once,TRBV4-2,.,TGTGCCAGCAGAACTCAGGGAGACACGAACACCGGGGAGCTGTTTTTT,CASRTQGDTNTGELFF
TRBJ1-3,.,TRBV27,.,TGTGCCAGCAGCTCCGCCGGACCTACTATCTCTGGCGGAAACACCATATATTTT,CASSSAGPTISGGNTIYF
TRBJ2-6,few,TRBV28,.,TGTGCCAGCAGTTTTCGTCCGGGACGGACCGACTCTGGGGCCAACGTCCTGACTTTC,CASSFRPGRTDSGANVLTF
TRBJ2-1,once,TRBV7-9,.,TGTGCCAGCAGCTTCGGGGGGCCGGTCCATGAGCAGTTCTTC,CASSFGGPVHEQFF
TRBJ2-1,.,TRBV9,TRBD2,TGTGCCAGCAGCGCAACTAGCGGTCCCTACAATGAGCAGTTCTTC,CASSATSGPYNEQFF
TRBJ1-5,.,TRBV28,TRBD1,TGTGCCAGCAGCCTCCTTGTCCCTACAGGGGAAAATCAGCCCCAGCATTTT,CASSLLVPTGENQPQHF
TRBJ2-2,few,TRBV5-1,.,TGCGCCAGCAGCTTGAAGGACCCTACGGTCACCGGGGAGCTGTTTTTT,CASSLKDPTVTGELFF
TRBJ1-3,.,TRBV19,.,TGTGCCAGTAGTCACGGACTCTCTGGAAACACCATATATTTT,CASSHGLSGNTIYF
TRBJ2-1,few,TRBV27,.,TGTGCCAGCAGCAGACCACGGGAGCAGCTCTTC,CASSRPREQLF
TRBJ2-7,.,TRBV2,.,TGTGCCAGCAGTTTGGACGGGACCTACGAGCAGTACTTC,CASSLDGTYEQYF
TRBJ2-1,.,TRBV4-1,TRBD2,TGCGCCAGCAGCCCCTTCGGAGTAGCGGGGAACTACAATGAGCAGTTCTTC,CASSPFGVAGNYNEQFF
TRBJ2-1,few,TRBV4-3,TRBD2,TGCGCCAGCAGCCAAGATTTAGGGCTAGCGGGAGGTTTGTTTTTCGGGAATGAGCAGTTCTTC,CASSQDLGLAGGLFFGNEQFF
TRBJ2-7,.,TRBV4-1,.,TGCGCCAGCAGCCAAGAGGGGGGCCACCAAGGACAGTACTTC,CASSQEGGHQGQYF
TRBJ2-7,few,TRBV10-3,TRBD2,TGTGCCATCAGTGTTCCGAGCGGGAGATACGAGCAGTACTTC,CAISVPSGRYEQYF
TRBJ1-1,.,TRBV10-3,.,TGTGCCATCAGCGAGTGGAGAAATGACAGACAGAACACTGAAGCTTTCTTT,CAISEWRNDRQNTEAFF
TRBJ2-7,.,TRBV7-8,TRBD1,TGTGCCAGCAGCCCACGGACAGGGGGGCCCGAGCAGTACTTC,CASSPRTGGPEQYF
TRBJ1-1,many,TRBV25-1,.,TGTGCCAGCAGGAGGGGTGGATACACTGAAGCTTTCTTT,CASRRGGYTEAFF
TRBJ2-7,.,TRBV28,.,TGTGCCAGCAGTTTATTCGGGTCGGACTACGAGCAGTACTTC,CASSLFGSDYEQYF
TRBJ2-1,.,TRBV19,.,TGTGCCAGTAGTATGGGGATTTGGGGGCAGTTCTTC,CASSMGIWGQFF
TRBJ2-7,few,TRBV4-3,.,TGCGCCAGCAGCCAAGGCCGGGCCCTCTCCTACGAGCAGTACTTC,CASSQGRALSYEQYF
TRBJ2-2,.,TRBV6-5,TRBD1,TGTGCCAGCAGCTGGACAGGGACCGGGGAGCTGTTTTTT,CASSWTGTGELFF
TRBJ2-2,.,TRBV7-3,.,TGTGCCAGCAGCTCCTCTGGGGCCGGGGAGCTGTTTTTT,CASSSSGAGELFF
TRBJ2-1,few,TRBV29-1,TRBD2,TGCAGCGTTGAAGAACTAGCGGGAGATCTCTACAATGAGCAGTTCTTC,CSVEELAGDLYNEQFF
TRBJ2-7,.,TRBV6-1,.,TGTGCCACCAACCCTGGGGTTAACTACGAGCAGTACTTC,CATNPGVNYEQYF
TRBJ2-7,.,TRBV27,TRBD2,TGTGCCAGCAGCCGTGGACTAGCGGGAGGGCCGGGCTCCTACGAGCAGTACTTC,CASSRGLAGGPGSYEQYF
TRBJ2-1,.,TRBV5-4,.,TGTGCCAGCAGCGGACCTAGCAATGAGCAGTTCTTC,CASSGPSNEQFF
TRBJ1-1,.,TRBV5-1,TRBD1,TGCGCCAGCAGCACGACAGGGTCTGAAGCTTTCTTT,CASSTTGSEAFF
TRBJ2-7,.,TRBV7-9,.,TGTGCCAGCAGCTTCGGGCTTGGGACCTACGAGCAGTACTTC,CASSFGLGTYEQYF
TRBJ2-3,.,TRBV9,TRBD2,TGTGCCAGCAGCGCCGGGACTAGCGGGGTTAACACAGATACGCAGTATTTT,CASSAGTSGVNTDTQYF
TRBJ2-2,few,TRBV29-1,.,TGCAGCGTTGTTTCATGGACCGGGGAGCTGTTTTTT,CSVVSWTGELFF
TRBJ1-1,.,TRBV13,.,TGTGCCAGCACCCCGACTGGCAGCTTCATGAACACTGAAGCTTTCTTT,CASTPTGSFMNTEAFF
TRBJ2-1,.,TRBV7-9,TRBD2,TGTGCCAGCAGCTTAGGGGGACTAGCGGCCAATTACAATGAGCAGTTCTTC,CASSLGGLAANYNEQFF
TRBJ2-7,.,TRBV27,TRBD2,TGTGCCAGCAGTTTCCGGGCGGGAGGCTACGAGCAGTACTTC,CASSFRAGGYEQYF
TRBJ2-1,few,TRBV2,.,TGTGCCAGGGTCGGATCCCACAATGAGCAGTTCTTC,CARVGSHNEQFF
TRBJ2-1,.,TRBV28,.,TGTGCCAGCACCCGGGACGGGAGCTCCTACAATGAGCAGTTCTTC,CASTRDGSSYNEQFF
TRBJ1-2,few,TRBV23-1,TRBD1,TGCGCCAGCACCCCGAGGACAGGGTTTGGCTACACCTTC,CASTPRTGFGYTF
TRBJ2-7,.,TRBV7-9,TRBD1,TGTGCCAGCAGCGGACAGGCCCACTCCTACGAGCAGTACTTC,CASSGQAHSYEQYF
TRBJ1-1,.,TRBV28,.,TGTGCCAGCAGTTTGATCGGACAGCCGAACACTGAAGCTTTCTTT,CASSLIGQPNTEAFF
TRBJ2-1,.,TRBV15,TRBD2,TGTGCCACCAGCGGGTTAGCGGGAGGGTCCTACAATGAGCAGTTCTTC,CATSGLAGGSYNEQFF
TRBJ2-1,once,TRBV27,TRBD2,TGTGCCAGCAGTCGCCTTCGGAGCGGGGGCTACAATGAGCAGTTCTTC,CASSRLRSGGYNEQFF
TRBJ1-5,few,TRBV28,.,TGTGCCAGCAGTTTTAAGACGGGGCCGCAGCCCCAGCATTTT,CASSFKTGPQPQHF
TRBJ2-1,few,TRBV19,TRBD2,TGTGCCTCGGGACTAGCGGGCGTCGAGCAGTTCTTC,CASGLAGVEQFF
TRBJ2-1,few,TRBV7-3,.,TGTGCCAGCAGCCGCGGGCAGAGCTCCTACAATGAGCAGTTCTTC,CASSRGQSSYNEQFF
TRBJ1-2,.,TRBV5-6,.,TGTGCCAGCAGCGGGGAGGGAGCTAACTATGGCTACACCTTC,CASSGEGANYGYTF
TRBJ2-1,.,TRBV14,TRBD2,TGTGCCAGCAGACCACTAGCGGGAGGGTTCAATGAGCAGTTCTTC,CASRPLAGGFNEQFF
TRBJ1-2,once,TRBV9,.,TGTGCCAGCAGCCCTCTTAGGGTGCAAGCTAACTATGGCTACACCTTC,CASSPLRVQANYGYTF
TRBJ2-7,once,TRBV5-1,.,TGCGCCAGCAGCTTGGATTTTGGGGCCTACGAGCAGTACTTC,CASSLDFGAYEQYF